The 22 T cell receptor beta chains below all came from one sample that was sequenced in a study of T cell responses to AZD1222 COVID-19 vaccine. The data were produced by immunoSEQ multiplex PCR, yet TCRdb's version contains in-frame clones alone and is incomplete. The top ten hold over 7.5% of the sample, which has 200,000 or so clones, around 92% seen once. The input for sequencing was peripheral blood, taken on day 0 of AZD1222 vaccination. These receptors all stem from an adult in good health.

In nucleotides, the CDR3 is TGTGCCAGCAGCCAAGCATTGGCTAGCGGGAGGGGGAATGAGCAGTTCTTC. Translating gives CASSQALASGRGNEQFF. The V call is TRBV14, the J call TRBJ2-1; 12 bases fit TRBD2. Germline loops: CDR1 SGHDN, CDR2 FVKESK. The J segment lost 7 bases and the V segment lost 1 base, leaving 8 bases of the junction unmatched. The CDR3 runs to 17 residues.

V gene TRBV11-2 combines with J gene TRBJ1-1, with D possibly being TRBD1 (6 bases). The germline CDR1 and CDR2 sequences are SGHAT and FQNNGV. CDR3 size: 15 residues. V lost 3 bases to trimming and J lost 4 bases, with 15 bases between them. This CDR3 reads CASSFGYEGGTEAFF. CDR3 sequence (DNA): TGTGCCAGCAGCTTTGGGTATGAGGGGGGCACTGAAGCTTTCTTT.

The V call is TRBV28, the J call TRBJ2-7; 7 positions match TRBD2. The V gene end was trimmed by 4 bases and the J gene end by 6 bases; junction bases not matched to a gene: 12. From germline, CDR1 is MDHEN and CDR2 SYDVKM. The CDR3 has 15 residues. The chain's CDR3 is CASSSSSGLPSEQYF. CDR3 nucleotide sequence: TGTGCCAGCAGTTCCTCTAGCGGCCTCCCATCCGAGCAGTACTTC.

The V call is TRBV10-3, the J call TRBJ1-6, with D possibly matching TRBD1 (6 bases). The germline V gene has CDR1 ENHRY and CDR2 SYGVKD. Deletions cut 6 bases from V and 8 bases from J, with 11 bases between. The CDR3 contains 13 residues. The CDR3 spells CAIRGQIDSPLHF. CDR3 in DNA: TGTGCCATCAGAGGACAGATCGATTCACCCCTCCACTTT.

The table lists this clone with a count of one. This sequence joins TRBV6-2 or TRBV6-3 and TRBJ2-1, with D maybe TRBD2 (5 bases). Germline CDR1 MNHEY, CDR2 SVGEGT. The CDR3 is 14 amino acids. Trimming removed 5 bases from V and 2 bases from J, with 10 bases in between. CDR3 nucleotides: TGTGCCAGCAGTCAGGACTCTCCCTACAATGAGCAGTTCTTC. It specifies CASSQDSPYNEQFF.

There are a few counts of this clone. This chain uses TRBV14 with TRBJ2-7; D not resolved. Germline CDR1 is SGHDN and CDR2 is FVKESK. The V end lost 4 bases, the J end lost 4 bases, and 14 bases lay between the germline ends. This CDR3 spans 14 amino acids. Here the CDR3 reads CASSPNRPRYEQYF. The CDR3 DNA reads TGTGCCAGCAGCCCAAATAGGCCCCGATACGAGCAGTACTTC.

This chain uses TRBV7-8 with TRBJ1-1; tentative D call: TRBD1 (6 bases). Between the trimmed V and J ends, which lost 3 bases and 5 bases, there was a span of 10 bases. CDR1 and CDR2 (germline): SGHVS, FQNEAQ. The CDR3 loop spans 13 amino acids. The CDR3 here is CASSLGHTTEAFF. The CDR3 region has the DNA TGTGCCAGCAGCTTGGGACACACTACTGAAGCTTTCTTT.

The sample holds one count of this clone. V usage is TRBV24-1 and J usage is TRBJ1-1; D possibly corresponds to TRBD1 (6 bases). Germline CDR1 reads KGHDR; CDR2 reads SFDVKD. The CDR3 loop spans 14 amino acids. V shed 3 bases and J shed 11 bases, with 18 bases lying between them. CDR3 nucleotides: TGTGCCACCAGTGATGCGGGCAGGGAGGGGGACGCTTTCTTT. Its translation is CATSDAGREGDAFF.

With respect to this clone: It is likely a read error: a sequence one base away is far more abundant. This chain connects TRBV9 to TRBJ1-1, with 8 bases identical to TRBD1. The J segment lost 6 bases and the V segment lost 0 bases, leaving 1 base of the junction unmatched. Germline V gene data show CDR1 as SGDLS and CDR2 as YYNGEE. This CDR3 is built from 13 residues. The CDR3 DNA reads TGTGCCAGCAGCGTAGTGACAGGGGCTGAAGCTTTCTTT. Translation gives CASSVVTGAEAFF. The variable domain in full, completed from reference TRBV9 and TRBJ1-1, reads DSGVTQTPKHLITATGQRVTLRCSPRSGDLSVYWYQQSLDQGLQFLIQYYNGEERAKGNILERFSAQQFPDLHSELNLSSLELGDSALYFCASSVVTGAEAFFGQGTRLTVV.

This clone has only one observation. CDR3 nucleotide sequence: TGTGCCAGCAGTCCGGACAGGGACCCCTATGGCTACACCTTC. This translates into CASSPDRDPYGYTF. The chain has TRBV6-5 and TRBJ1-2; 8 bases line up with TRBD1. CDR1 MNHEY and CDR2 SVGAGI come from the germline V gene. The CDR3 consists of 14 residues. Germline trimming cut 5 bases from V and 4 bases from J; bases unmatched to any gene: 6.

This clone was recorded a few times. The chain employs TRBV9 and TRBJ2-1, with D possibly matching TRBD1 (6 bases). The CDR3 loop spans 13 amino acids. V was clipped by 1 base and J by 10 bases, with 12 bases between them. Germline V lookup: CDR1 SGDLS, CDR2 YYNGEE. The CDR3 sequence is CASSVRLQGEQFF. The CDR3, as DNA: TGTGCCAGCAGCGTAAGATTACAGGGAGAGCAGTTCTTC.

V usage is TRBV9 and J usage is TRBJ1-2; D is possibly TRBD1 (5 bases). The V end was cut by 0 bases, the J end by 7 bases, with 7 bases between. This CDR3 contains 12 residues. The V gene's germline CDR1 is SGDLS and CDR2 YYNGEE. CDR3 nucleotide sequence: TGTGCCAGCAGCGTAGATGGGGGTGGCTACACCTTC. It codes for CASSVDGGGYTF.

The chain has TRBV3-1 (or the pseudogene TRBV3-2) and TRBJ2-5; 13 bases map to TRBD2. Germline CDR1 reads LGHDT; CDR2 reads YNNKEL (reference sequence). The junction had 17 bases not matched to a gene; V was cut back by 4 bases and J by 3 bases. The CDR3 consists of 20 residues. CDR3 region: CASSPILRTSGGGPKETQYF. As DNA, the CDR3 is TGTGCCAGCAGCCCCATTCTCCGGACTAGCGGGGGAGGGCCCAAAGAGACCCAGTACTTC.

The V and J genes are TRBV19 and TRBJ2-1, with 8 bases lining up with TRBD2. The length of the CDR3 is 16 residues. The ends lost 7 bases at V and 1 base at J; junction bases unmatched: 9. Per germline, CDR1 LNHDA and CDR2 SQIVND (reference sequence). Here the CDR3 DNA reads TGTGCCAGTACCATATCGGCGGGAGGATCCTACAATGAGCAGTTCTTC. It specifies CASTISAGGSYNEQFF.

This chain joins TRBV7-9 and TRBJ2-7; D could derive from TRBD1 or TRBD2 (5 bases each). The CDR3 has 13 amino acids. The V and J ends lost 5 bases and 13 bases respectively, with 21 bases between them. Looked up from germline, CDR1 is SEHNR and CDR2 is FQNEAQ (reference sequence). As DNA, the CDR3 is TGTGCCAGCAGCACAGCGAGTATACGGGACGCCTACTTC. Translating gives CASSTASIRDAYF.

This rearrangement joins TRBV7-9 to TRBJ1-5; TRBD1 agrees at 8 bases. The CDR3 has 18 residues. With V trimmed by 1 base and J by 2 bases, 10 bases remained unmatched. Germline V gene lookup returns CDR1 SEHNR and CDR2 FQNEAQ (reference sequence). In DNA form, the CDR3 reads TGTGCCAGCAGCTTAGTCAGGGGGCTAGGAATAGGCAATCAGCCCCAGCATTTT. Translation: CASSLVRGLGIGNQPQHF.

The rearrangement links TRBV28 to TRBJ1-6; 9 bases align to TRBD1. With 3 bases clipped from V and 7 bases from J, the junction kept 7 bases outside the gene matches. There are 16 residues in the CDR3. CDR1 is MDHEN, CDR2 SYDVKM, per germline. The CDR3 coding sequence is TGTGCCAGCAGTTTGCCCGGGACAGGGAAAAATTCACCCCTCCACTTT. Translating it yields CASSLPGTGKNSPLHF.

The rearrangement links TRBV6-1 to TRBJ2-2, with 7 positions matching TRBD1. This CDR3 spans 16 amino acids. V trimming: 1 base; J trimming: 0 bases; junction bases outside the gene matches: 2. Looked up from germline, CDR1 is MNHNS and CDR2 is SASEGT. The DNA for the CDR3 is TGTGCCAGCAGTGAAGGTACAGGGGCGAACACCGGGGAGCTGTTTTTT. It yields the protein CASSEGTGANTGELFF.

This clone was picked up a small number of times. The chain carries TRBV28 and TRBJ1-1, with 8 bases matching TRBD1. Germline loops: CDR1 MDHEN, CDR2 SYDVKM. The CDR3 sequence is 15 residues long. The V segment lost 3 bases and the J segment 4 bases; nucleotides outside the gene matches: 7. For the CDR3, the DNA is TGTGCCAGCAGTTTGTCAGGGGGCGAATTCACTGAAGCTTTCTTT. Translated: CASSLSGGEFTEAFF.

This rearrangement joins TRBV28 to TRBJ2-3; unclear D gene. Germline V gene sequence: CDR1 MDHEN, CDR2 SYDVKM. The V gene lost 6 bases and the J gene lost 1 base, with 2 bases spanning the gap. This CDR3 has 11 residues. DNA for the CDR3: TGTGCCAGCAGGCGCACAGATACGCAGTATTTT. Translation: CASRRTDTQYF.

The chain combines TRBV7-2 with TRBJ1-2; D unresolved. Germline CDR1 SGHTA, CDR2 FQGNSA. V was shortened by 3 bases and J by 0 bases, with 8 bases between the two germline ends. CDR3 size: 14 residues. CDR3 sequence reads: CASSFSLTNYGYTF. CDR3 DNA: TGTGCCAGCAGCTTCAGCCTGACTAACTATGGCTACACCTTC.

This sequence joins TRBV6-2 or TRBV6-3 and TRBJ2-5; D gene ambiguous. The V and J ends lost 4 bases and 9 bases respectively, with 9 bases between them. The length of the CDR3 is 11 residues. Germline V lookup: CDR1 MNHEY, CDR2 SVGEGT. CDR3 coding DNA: TGTGCCAGCAGTTTGGGTTCGTCCCAGTACTTC. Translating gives CASSLGSSQYF.